These T cell receptor beta chains were read from a single sample in a study of radiotherapy plus CTLA-4 blockade in lung cancer. The protocol was immunoSEQ multiplex PCR, while the TCRdb copy is restricted to in-frame clones and leaves out a portion. The sample contains approximately 95,000 clones, approximately 85% of which appear only once. The sequencing here drew on peripheral blood, taken from a patient treated with radiotherapy plus ipilimumab. These receptors were taken from a human donor with non-small cell lung cancer who had a partial response to radiotherapy plus ipilimumab. Both conserved end residues are part of each CDR3.

V gene	CDR3 length	J gene	CDR3 protein
TRBV4-2	12	TRBJ2-7	CASSQGAVEQYF
TRBV7-2	13	TRBJ2-5	CASSLVVSRSQYF
TRBV2	14	TRBJ2-7	CASSERSTSYEQYF
TRBV9	15	TRBJ2-5	CASSEAGGLRETQYF
TRBV2	12	TRBJ2-3	CASSRDLDTQYF
TRBV28	15	TRBJ1-2	CASSFRGGYSYGYTF
TRBV19	15	TRBJ2-7	CASSRAGGPSYEQYF
TRBV5-6	14	TRBJ2-3	CASSFRTSTDTQYF
TRBV11-2	15	TRBJ1-2	CASSLGGTASYGYTF
TRBV28	15	TRBJ1-3	CASSSSGTDGNTIYF
TRBV7-3	15	TRBJ2-7	CASSNQGRGSYGQYF
TRBV7-9	19	TRBJ2-3	CASSQPTISGRVQWDTQYF
TRBV23-1	14	TRBJ2-7	CASSQRPRVGEQYF
TRBV4-2	15	TRBJ1-2	CASSPPGQENYGYTF
TRBV2	16	TRBJ1-2	CASSLPGQYLRDGYTF
TRBV10-3	13	TRBJ1-2	CAISELANMGYTF
TRBV6-4	12	TRBJ2-7	CASSGAGGEQYF
TRBV19	14	TRBJ1-1	CASSILGPNTEAFF
TRBV6-4	14	TRBJ2-7	CASSRGSKIYEQYF
TRBV19	15	TRBJ2-3	CASSIGAGGTDTQYF
TRBV18	17	TRBJ1-5	CASSPTTAGRGWQPQHF
TRBV2	15	TRBJ2-5	CASRNSGALGEAQYF
TRBV19	16	TRBJ2-3	CASSFYSGRGSDTQYF
TRBV9	14	TRBJ2-3	CASSVGQVTDTQYF
TRBV19	13	TRBJ1-1	CASKTGMNTEAFF
TRBV7-9	15	TRBJ1-6	CASSLRGTGDSPLHF
TRBV5-1	15	TRBJ2-1	CASSTRRGPYNEQFF
TRBV6-5	14	TRBJ1-2	CASSDRAGRSGYTF
TRBV5-4	15	TRBJ2-2	CASRETGLNTGELFF
TRBV11-2	14	TRBJ2-7	CASSDSGRGDEQYF
TRBV5-1	14	TRBJ2-7	CASSHTGLIYEQYF
TRBV19	13	TRBJ1-1	CASSIDRAPGAFF
TRBV2	14	TRBJ1-5	CASSDEGLGQPQHF
TRBV7-9	15	TRBJ2-1	CASSKSGAGGGEQFF
TRBV6-6	14	TRBJ2-5	CASSYSYYQETQYF
TRBV2	14	TRBJ2-1	CASVWLAGGNEQFF
TRBV7-2	15	TRBJ2-1	CASSLQRLVVGEQFF
TRBV28	16	TRBJ2-1	CASTPSTSESYNEQFF
TRBV28	12	TRBJ1-1	CASSQTGTEAFF
TRBV28	13	TRBJ1-5	CASVGQGGQPQHF
TRBV2	15	TRBJ2-7	CASSVIGTGAYEQYF
TRBV7-3	13	TRBJ2-3	CASSLTRGDTQYF
TRBV2	16	TRBJ1-6	CASNSEGTSGNSPLHF
TRBV7-6	15	TRBJ2-6	CASSSGKAGANVLTF
TRBV11-2	15	TRBJ1-4	CASSLAGGPNEKLFF
TRBV27	13	TRBJ2-7	CASSPTGGYEQYF
TRBV11-2	15	TRBJ2-7	CASSPSPGVGHEQYF
TRBV18	14	TRBJ2-7	CASSPARGPHEQYF
TRBV9	16	TRBJ1-2	CASSTGTGGNFYGYTF
TRBV18	17	TRBJ2-7	CASSPTPGLAGGDEQYF
TRBV27	15	TRBJ1-4	CASSRQQGGYEKLFF
TRBV18	17	TRBJ2-5	CASSPLLAGGAGETQYF
TRBV4-2	17	TRBJ2-7	CASSQGRYGGRANEQYF
TRBV30	15	TRBJ1-3	CAWSAQIVSGNTIYF
TRBV27	14	TRBJ2-5	CASSLTGYQETQYF